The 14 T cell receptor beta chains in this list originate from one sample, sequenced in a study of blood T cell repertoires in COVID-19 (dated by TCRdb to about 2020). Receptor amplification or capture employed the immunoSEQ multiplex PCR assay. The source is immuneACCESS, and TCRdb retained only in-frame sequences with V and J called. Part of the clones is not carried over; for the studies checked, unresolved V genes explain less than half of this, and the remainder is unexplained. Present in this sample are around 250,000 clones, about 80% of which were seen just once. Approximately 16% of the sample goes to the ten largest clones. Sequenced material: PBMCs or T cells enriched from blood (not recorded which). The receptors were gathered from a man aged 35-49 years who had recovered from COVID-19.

CDR3 sequence reads: CASSRTVDTQYF. CDR3 bases: TGTGCCAGCAGCCGGACAGTAGATACGCAGTATTTT. The chain recombines TRBV3-1 (or the pseudogene TRBV3-2) with TRBJ2-3, with D tentatively TRBD1 (6 bases). Between the trimmed V and J ends, which lost 4 bases and 5 bases, there was a span of 7 bases. This CDR3 spans 12 amino acids. Germline values: CDR1 LGHDT, CDR2 YNNKEL (reference sequence).

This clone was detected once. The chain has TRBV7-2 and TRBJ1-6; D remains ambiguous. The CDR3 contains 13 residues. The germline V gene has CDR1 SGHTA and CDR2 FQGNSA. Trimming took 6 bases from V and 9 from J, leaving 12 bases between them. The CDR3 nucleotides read TGTGCCAGCAGTGCTAACTCGGGTTCACCCCTCCACTTT. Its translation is CASSANSGSPLHF.

For the CDR3, the DNA is TGTGCCAGCAGCCCAACCGGGACAGGGGGATCGGCTTTCTTT. Protein: CASSPTGTGGSAFF. The genes are TRBV9 and TRBJ1-1, with 11 bases lining up with TRBD1. The CDR3 length is 14 residues. CDR1 SGDLS and CDR2 YYNGEE come from the germline V gene. V lost 4 bases, J lost 11 bases, and 10 bases stayed unmatched.

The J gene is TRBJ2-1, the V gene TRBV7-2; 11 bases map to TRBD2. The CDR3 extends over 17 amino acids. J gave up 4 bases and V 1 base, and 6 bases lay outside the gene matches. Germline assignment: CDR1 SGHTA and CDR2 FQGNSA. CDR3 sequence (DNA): TGTGCCAGCAGCTTAGTGGCTAGCGGGGGGCTTTACAATGAGCAGTTCTTC. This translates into CASSLVASGGLYNEQFF.

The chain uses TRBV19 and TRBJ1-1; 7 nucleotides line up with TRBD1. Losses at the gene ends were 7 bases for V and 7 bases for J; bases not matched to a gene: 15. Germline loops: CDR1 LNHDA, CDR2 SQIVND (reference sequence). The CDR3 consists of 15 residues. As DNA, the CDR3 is TGTGCCAGTACCCCTAGCGACAGGGTGACCTTTGAAGCTTTCTTT. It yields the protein CASTPSDRVTFEAFF.

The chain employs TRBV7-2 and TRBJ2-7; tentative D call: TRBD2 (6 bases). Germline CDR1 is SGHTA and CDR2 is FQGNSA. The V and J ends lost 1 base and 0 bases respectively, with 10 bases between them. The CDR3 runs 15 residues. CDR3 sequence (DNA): TGTGCCAGCAGCTTAGTAACGGGAGCCTCCTACGAGCAGTACTTC. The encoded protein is CASSLVTGASYEQYF.

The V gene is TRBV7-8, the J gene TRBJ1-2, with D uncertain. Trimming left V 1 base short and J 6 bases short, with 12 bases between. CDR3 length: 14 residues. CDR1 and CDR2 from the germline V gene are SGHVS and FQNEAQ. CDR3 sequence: CASSLEGLEDGYTF. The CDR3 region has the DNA TGTGCCAGCAGCTTAGAAGGTCTGGAGGATGGCTACACCTTC.

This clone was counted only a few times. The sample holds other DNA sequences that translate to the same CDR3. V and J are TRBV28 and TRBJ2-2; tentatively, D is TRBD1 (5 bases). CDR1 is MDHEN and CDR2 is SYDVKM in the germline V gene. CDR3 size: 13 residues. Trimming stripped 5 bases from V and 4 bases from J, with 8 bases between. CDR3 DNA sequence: TGTGCCAGCAGTCCCCAGGGCACCGGGGAGCTGTTTTTT. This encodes CASSPQGTGELFF. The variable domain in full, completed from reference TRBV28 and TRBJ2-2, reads DVKVTQSSRYLVKRTGEKVFLECVQDMDHENMFWYRQDPGLGLRLIYFSYDVKMKEKGDIPEGYSVSREKKERFSLILESASTNQTSMYLCASSPQGTGELFFGEGSRLTVL.

The CDR3 coding sequence is TGTGCCAGCTCATCACGAACAGAGAACGAGCAGTACTTC. Protein product: CASSSRTENEQYF. The chain links TRBV18 to TRBJ2-7; no reliable D call. The CDR3 contains 13 residues. Trimming shortened V by 5 bases and J by 5 bases, and 13 bases separated the two germline ends. The germline gives CDR1 KGHSH, CDR2 LQKENI.

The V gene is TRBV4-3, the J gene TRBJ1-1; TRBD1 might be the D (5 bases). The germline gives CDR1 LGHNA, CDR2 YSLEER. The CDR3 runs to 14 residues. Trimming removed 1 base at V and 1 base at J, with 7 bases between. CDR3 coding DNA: TGCGCCAGCAGCCAAGGTGGGGCGAACACTGAAGCTTTCTTT. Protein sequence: CASSQGGANTEAFF.

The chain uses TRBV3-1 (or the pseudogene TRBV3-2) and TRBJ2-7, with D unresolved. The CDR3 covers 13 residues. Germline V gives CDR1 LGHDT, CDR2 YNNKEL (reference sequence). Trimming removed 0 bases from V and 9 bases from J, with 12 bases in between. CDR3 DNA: TGTGCCAGCAGCCAAGAATTTAGCAGAAGGCAGTACTTC. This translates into CASSQEFSRRQYF.

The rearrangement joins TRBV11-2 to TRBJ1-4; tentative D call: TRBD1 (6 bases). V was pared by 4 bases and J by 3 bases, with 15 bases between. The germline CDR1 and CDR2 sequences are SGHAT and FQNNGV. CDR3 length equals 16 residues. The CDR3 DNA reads TGTGCCAGCAGCTCAGGCTTCAGGGGACCTAATGAAAAACTGTTTTTT. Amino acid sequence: CASSSGFRGPNEKLFF.

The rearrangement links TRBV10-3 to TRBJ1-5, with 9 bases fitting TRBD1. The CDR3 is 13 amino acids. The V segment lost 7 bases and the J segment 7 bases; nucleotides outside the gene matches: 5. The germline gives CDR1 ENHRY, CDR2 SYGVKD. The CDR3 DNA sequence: TGTGCCATCACCGCCGGACAGGGGCAGCCCCAGCATTTT. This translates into CAITAGQGQPQHF.

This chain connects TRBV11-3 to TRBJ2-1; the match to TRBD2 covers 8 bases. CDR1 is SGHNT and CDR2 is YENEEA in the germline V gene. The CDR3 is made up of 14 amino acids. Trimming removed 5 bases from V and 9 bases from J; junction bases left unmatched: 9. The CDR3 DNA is TGTGCCAGCAGCCGTGGGCGGGAGGTGACTGAGCAGTTCTTC. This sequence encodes CASSRGREVTEQFF.